This T cell receptor (beta chain) was documented in a study of cytomegalovirus exposure and HLA in healthy donors. Regarding the study as a whole: Among the most significant clusters, several appeared linked to common viral pathogens in a later analysis.

The PCR ran on 60 Vbeta and 13 Jbeta primers. Libraries were prepared by immunoSEQ multiplex PCR; TCRdb keeps only in-frame clonotypes and omits some of them. Of around 200,000 clones in the sample, around 64% were seen once. About this clone itself: The antigen remains undetermined.

Per the germline V gene, CDR1 is MGHRA and CDR2 is YSYEKL. Deletions cut 4 bases from V and 2 bases from J, with 14 bases between. This CDR3 is built from 15 residues. The sequence derives from a man between 40 and 49 years old in good health and CMV-seropositive. Sequencing was done on a sample of PBMCs. The rearrangement joins TRBV4-1 to TRBJ1-2; a possible D gene is TRBD1 (6 bases). CDR3 nucleotides: TGCGCCAGCAGCCCCGGAGGACAGCCCAACTATGGCTACACCTTC. Translated, it gives CASSPGGQPNYGYTF.